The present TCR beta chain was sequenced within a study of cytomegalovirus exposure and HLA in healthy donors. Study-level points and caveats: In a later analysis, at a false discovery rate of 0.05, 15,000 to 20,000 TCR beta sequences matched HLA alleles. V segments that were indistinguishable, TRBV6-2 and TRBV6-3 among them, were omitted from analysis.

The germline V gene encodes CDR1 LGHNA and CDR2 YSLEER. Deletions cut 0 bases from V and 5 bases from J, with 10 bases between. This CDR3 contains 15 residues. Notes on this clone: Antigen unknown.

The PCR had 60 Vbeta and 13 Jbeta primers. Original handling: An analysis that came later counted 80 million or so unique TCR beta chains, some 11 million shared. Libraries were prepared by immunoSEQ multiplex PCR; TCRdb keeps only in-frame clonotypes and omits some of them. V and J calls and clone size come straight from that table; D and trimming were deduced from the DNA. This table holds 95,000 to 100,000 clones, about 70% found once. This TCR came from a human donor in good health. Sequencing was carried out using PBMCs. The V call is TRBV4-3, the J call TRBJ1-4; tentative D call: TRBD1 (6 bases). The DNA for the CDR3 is TGCGCCAGCAGCCAAGAGACAGGAAAAAATGAAAAACTGTTTTTT. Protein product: CASSQETGKNEKLFF.